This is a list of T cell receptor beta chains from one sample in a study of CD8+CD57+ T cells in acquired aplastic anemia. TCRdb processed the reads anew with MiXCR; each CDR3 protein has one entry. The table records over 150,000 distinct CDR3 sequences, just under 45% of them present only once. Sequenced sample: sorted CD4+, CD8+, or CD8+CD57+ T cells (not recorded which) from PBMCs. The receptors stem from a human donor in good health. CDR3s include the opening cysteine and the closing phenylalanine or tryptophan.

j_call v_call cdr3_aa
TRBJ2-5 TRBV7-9 CASSSIGEDTQYF
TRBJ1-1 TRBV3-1 CASSQATGSTEAFF
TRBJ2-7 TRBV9 CASSVDRVTYEQYF
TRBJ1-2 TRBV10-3 CAISRDREYYGYTF
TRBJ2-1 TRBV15 CATSSSSGGVDEQFF
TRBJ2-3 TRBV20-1 CSAHSLGTSTDTQYF
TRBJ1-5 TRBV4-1 CASSQEEVSSTRPQHF
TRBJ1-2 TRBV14 CASSPIQLYGYTF
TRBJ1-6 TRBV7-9 CASSDSSSPLHF
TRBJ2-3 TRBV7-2 CASSLGRGGSTDTQYF
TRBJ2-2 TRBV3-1 CASSRWGPNTGELFF
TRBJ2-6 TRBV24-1 CATSGRGSGANVLTF
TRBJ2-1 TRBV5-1 CASSGRGLAGGLGNEQFF
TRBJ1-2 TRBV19 CASSITGSDGYTF
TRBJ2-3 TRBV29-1 CSVEDPWTTQYF
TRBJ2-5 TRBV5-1 CASNPGTETQYF
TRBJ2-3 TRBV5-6 CASSLGGTGVFGTDTQYF
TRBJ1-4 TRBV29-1 CSCSGTDNEKLFF
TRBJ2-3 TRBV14 CASSQGKTQYF
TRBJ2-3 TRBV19 CASKGPSTDTQYF
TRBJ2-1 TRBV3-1 CASSQDFREQFF
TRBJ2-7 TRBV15 CATARQDSYEQYF
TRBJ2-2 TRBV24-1 CATSPSRDTGELFF
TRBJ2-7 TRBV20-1 CSADGTGVDEQYF
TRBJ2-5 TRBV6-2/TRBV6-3 CASSYRLAQRLQETQYF
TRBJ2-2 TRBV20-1 CSARPILEYTGELFF
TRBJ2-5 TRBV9 CASSVLPGGAETQYF
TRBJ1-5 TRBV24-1 CATSDRPQGRNQPQHF
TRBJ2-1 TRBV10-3 CAISERAGGANSEQFF
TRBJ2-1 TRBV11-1 CASSFGGAGNEQFF
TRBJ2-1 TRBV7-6 CASSLGGGINEQFF
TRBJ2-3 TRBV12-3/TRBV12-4 CASSPQSGGTDTQYF
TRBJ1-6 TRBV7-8 CASSSGQGDSPLHF
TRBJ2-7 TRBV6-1 CASSEDQTYYEQYF
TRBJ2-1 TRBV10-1 CASRSGQYNEQFF
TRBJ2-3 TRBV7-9 CASSSGAAYF
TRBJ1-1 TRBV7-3 CASSLAGSNTEAFF